Detailed here is one T cell receptor beta chain. V shed 6 bases and J 3 bases; nucleotides not matched to a gene: 6. Germline values: CDR1 SGHDN, CDR2 FVKESK. The CDR3 length is 14 residues. The entry originates in a study of blood T cell repertoires in COVID-19. Authors' data handling: Cell counts per sample came from amplifying reference gene primers. TCRdb's copy holds only in-frame clones and misses some; the assay was immunoSEQ multiplex PCR. Clone size and V and J calls were adopted from that table, with D and trimming inferred from the DNA. The sample consists of around 91,000 clones, 79% of them appearing once.

The chain combines TRBV14 with TRBJ2-3; 7 nucleotides agree with TRBD1. The receptor was isolated from a woman aged 80 or older with active or convalescent COVID-19. The sequenced sample was peripheral blood. The CDR3 sequence: CASSRTGTTDTQYF. CDR3 bases: TGTGCCAGCAGTAGGACAGGCACAACAGATACGCAGTATTTT. Drawing the rest from reference TRBV14 and TRBJ2-3, the complete variable domain is EAGVTQFPSHSVIEKGQTVTLRCDPISGHDNLYWYRRVMGKEIKFLLHFVKESKQDESGMPNNRFLAERTGGTYSTLKVQPAELEDSGVYFCASSRTGTTDTQYFGPGTRLTVL.